The present TCR beta chain was sequenced within a study of T cells in Graves' hyperthyroidism and ophthalmopathy. As concerns this clonotype: Antigen: not known.

The V and J ends lost 5 bases and 0 bases respectively, with 11 bases between them. The CDR3 length is 16 residues. Germline lookup yields CDR1 MNHNS and CDR2 SASEGT. Study observations and caveats: A median approximately 6.5 months before onset, the model predicted ophthalmopathy.

Researchers took RNA transcripts and amplified the TCR beta CDR3 regions from them. The HTBI primer set was used in a first-round RT-PCR of the TCR CDR3. From the multiplex PCR reads, TCRdb called clonotypes with MiXCR, one entry per CDR3 protein. The table records 250,000 to 300,000 distinct CDR3 sequences, around 15% of them present only once. The sequence derives from an older woman with Graves' ophthalmopathy. Source material: blood. This chain joins TRBV6-1 and TRBJ2-6; D ambiguous. The CDR3 nucleotides are TGTGCCAGCAGTCCCTGGACGGTCTCTGGGGCCAACGTCCTGACTTTC. Translated: CASSPWTVSGANVLTF.